This is a list of T cell receptor beta chains from one sample in a study of T cell repertoires in cytomegalovirus infection. Antigens of these TCRs are unknown. TCRdb analysed the reads with MiXCR anew, one entry per CDR3 protein. The sample has approximately 300,000 distinct CDR3 sequences; 25% to 35% are singletons. The sequencing used cultured PBMCs, collected from culture after CMV antigen stimulation. The receptors were sampled from a human donor in good health (CMV status not recorded). Some clones in this sample may be carry-over from other donors' samples. CDR3s include the opening cysteine and the closing phenylalanine or tryptophan. The D gene is left open where the match is weak. Size is omitted from some rows. Given values are once, few, many or a class for expanded clones.

j_gene: TRBJ1-2; abundance: few; d_gene: TRBD1; v_gene: TRBV19; CDR3aa: CASKASGTGGKYGYTF; CDR3nt: TGTGCCAGTAAGGCCTCCGGGACAGGGGGAAAGTATGGCTACACCTTC
j_gene: TRBJ2-1; abundance: NA; d_gene: NA; v_gene: TRBV18; CDR3aa: CASSPRAGASSYNEQFF; CDR3nt: TGTGCCAGCTCACCGCGAGCGGGCGCGAGCTCCTACAATGAGCAGTTCTTC
j_gene: TRBJ2-7; abundance: few; d_gene: NA; v_gene: TRBV7-8; CDR3aa: CASSLTVGAYEQYF; CDR3nt: TGTGCCAGCAGCTTAACGGTCGGGGCTTACGAGCAGTACTTC
j_gene: TRBJ2-1; abundance: many; d_gene: TRBD2; v_gene: TRBV6-6; CDR3aa: CASSYSASGGFYNEQFF; CDR3nt: TGTGCCAGCAGTTACTCGGCTAGCGGGGGGTTCTACAATGAGCAGTTCTTC
j_gene: TRBJ2-1; abundance: few; d_gene: TRBD2; v_gene: TRBV5-6; CDR3aa: CASTGGSYGYNEQFF; CDR3nt: TGTGCCAGCACGGGGGGGTCTTACGGGTACAATGAGCAGTTCTTC
j_gene: TRBJ2-7; abundance: NA; d_gene: TRBD1; v_gene: TRBV12-3/TRBV12-4; CDR3aa: CASSFGTGTGAYEQYF; CDR3nt: TGTGCCAGCAGTTTTGGTACCGGGACAGGGGCCTACGAGCAGTACTTC
j_gene: TRBJ1-5; abundance: NA; d_gene: TRBD1; v_gene: TRBV29-1; CDR3aa: CSVGQGGNQPQHF; CDR3nt: TGCAGCGTTGGACAGGGAGGCAATCAGCCCCAGCATTTT
j_gene: TRBJ1-1; abundance: many; d_gene: TRBD1; v_gene: TRBV12-3/TRBV12-4; CDR3aa: CASSFPITGVTTEAFF; CDR3nt: TGTGCCAGCAGTTTCCCTATCACAGGGGTTACCACTGAAGCTTTCTTT
j_gene: TRBJ2-5; abundance: NA; d_gene: NA; v_gene: TRBV6-1; CDR3aa: CASSEWRGAKQETQYF; CDR3nt: TGTGCCAGCAGTGAATGGAGGGGGGCGAAACAAGAGACCCAGTACTTC
j_gene: TRBJ2-7; abundance: few; d_gene: NA; v_gene: TRBV2; CDR3aa: CASREGAGSPTYEQYF; CDR3nt: TGTGCCAGCAGGGAGGGAGCGGGCTCTCCCACCTACGAGCAGTACTTC
j_gene: TRBJ1-1; abundance: many; d_gene: NA; v_gene: TRBV7-8; CDR3aa: CASSSIGVNTEAFF; CDR3nt: TGTGCCAGCAGCAGCATAGGCGTGAACACTGAAGCTTTCTTT
j_gene: TRBJ1-4; abundance: few; d_gene: TRBD1; v_gene: TRBV20-1; CDR3aa: CSVRDRGSEKLFF; CDR3nt: TGCAGTGTTCGTGACAGGGGGAGTGAAAAACTGTTTTTT
j_gene: TRBJ2-2; abundance: few; d_gene: NA; v_gene: TRBV6-1; CDR3aa: CASSEAPSTPPGELFF; CDR3nt: TGTGCCAGCAGTGAAGCGCCCTCGACCCCGCCCGGGGAGCTGTTTTTT
j_gene: TRBJ1-2; abundance: once; d_gene: NA; v_gene: TRBV4-2; CDR3aa: CASSRDRAGSNYGYTF; CDR3nt: TGTGCCAGCAGCCGGGACCGGGCAGGGAGTAACTATGGCTACACCTTC
j_gene: TRBJ2-7; abundance: NA; d_gene: TRBD2; v_gene: TRBV27; CDR3aa: CASSGEGYEQYF; CDR3nt: TGTGCCAGCTCGGGGGAGGGATACGAGCAGTACTTC
j_gene: TRBJ2-5; abundance: NA; d_gene: TRBD1; v_gene: TRBV27; CDR3aa: CASTDRANRETQYF; CDR3nt: TGTGCCAGTACGGACAGGGCCAATCGAGAGACCCAGTACTTC
j_gene: TRBJ1-2; abundance: few; d_gene: TRBD1; v_gene: TRBV27; CDR3aa: CASSSQGADYGYTF; CDR3nt: TGTGCCAGCAGTTCACAGGGGGCGGACTATGGCTACACCTTC
j_gene: TRBJ2-1; abundance: few; d_gene: TRBD2; v_gene: TRBV6-1; CDR3aa: CASSGETSGRIYEQFF; CDR3nt: TGTGCCAGCAGTGGAGAGACTAGCGGGAGGATCTATGAGCAGTTCTTC
j_gene: TRBJ1-2; abundance: NA; d_gene: TRBD1; v_gene: TRBV19; CDR3aa: CASSLGTGAPLKGYTF; CDR3nt: TGTGCCAGTAGTCTGGGGACAGGGGCACCCCTCAAGGGCTACACCTTC
j_gene: TRBJ2-3; abundance: many; d_gene: TRBD2; v_gene: TRBV6-1; CDR3aa: CASSLPTSGGTDTQYF; CDR3nt: TGTGCCAGCAGTCTTCCTACTAGCGGGGGCACAGATACGCAGTATTTT
j_gene: TRBJ2-1; abundance: many; d_gene: TRBD1; v_gene: TRBV7-2; CDR3aa: CASSLLQGGYEQFF; CDR3nt: TGTGCCAGCAGCTTGTTACAGGGGGGATACGAGCAGTTCTTC
j_gene: TRBJ1-1; abundance: few; d_gene: NA; v_gene: TRBV6-1; CDR3aa: CASSEGPTGANTEAFF; CDR3nt: TGTGCCAGCAGTGAAGGGCCTACAGGAGCGAACACTGAAGCTTTCTTT